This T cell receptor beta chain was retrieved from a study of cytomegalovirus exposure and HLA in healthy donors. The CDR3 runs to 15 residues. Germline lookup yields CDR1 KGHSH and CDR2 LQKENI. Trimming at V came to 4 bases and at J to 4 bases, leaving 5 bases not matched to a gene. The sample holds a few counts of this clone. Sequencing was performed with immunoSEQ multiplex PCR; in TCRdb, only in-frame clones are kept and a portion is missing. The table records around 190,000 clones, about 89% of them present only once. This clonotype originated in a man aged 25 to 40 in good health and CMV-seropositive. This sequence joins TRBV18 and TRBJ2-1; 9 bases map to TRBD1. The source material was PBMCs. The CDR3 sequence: CASSLRTGEYNEQFF. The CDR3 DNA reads TGTGCCAGCTCACTCCGGACAGGGGAATACAATGAGCAGTTCTTC. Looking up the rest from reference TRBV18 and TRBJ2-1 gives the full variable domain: NAGVMQNPRHLVRRRGQEARLRCSPMKGHSHVYWYRQLPEEGLKFMVYLQKENIIDESGMPKERFSAEFPKEGPSILRIQQVVRGDSAAYFCASSLRTGEYNEQFFGPGTRLTVL.